This TCR beta chain was identified in a study of T cells in Graves' hyperthyroidism and ophthalmopathy. General study findings and limits: Ophthalmopathy was separated from stable hyperthyroidism by a 13 V-J model.

Looked up from germline, CDR1 is DFQATT and CDR2 is SNEGSKA (reference sequence). CDR3 length: 14 amino acids. Trimming left V 1 base short and J 0 bases short, with 10 bases between. It was RNA transcripts that yielded the amplified TCR beta CDR3 regions. HTBI primers were employed in a first-round RT-PCR of the TCR CDR3. TCRdb analysed the multiplex PCR reads with MiXCR anew, one entry per CDR3 protein. In the table there are about 620,000 distinct CDR3 sequences, about 17% of which are singletons. This clonotype was detected a few times. Antigen specificity is unknown. Newly diagnosed hyperthyroidism patients aged 18 to 65 years had disease lasting under 2 months. Each 10 ml fresh peripheral blood draw supplied the PBMCs.

Sequencing used blood. V gene TRBV20-1 combines with J gene TRBJ2-7, with D perhaps matching TRBD2 (5 bases). The sequence was collected from a woman in her thirties with Graves' hyperthyroidism. The CDR3 bases are TGCAGTGCTAGAGGGACTTTTAGCTCCTACGAGCAGTACTTC. Protein sequence: CSARGTFSSYEQYF.